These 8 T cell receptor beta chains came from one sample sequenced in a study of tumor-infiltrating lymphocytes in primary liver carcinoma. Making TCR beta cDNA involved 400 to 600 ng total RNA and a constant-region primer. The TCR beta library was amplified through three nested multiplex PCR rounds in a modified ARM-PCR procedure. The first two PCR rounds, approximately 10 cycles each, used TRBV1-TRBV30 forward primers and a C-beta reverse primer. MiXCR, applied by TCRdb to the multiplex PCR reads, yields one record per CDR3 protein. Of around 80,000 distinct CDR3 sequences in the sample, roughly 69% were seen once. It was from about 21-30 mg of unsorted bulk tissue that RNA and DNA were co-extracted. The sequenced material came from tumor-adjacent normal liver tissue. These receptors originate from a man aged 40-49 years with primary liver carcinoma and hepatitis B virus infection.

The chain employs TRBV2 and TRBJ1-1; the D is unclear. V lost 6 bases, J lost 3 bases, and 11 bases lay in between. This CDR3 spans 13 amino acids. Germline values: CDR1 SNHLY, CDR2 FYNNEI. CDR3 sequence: CASSNPGDTEAFF. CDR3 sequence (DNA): TGTGCCAGCAGCAACCCGGGAGACACTGAAGCTTTCTTT.

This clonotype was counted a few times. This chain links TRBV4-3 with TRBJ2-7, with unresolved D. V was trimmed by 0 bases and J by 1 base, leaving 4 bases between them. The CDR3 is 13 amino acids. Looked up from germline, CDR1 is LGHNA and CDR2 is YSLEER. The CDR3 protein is CASSQDYSYEQYF. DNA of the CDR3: TGCGCCAGCAGCCAAGACTATTCCTACGAGCAGTACTTC.

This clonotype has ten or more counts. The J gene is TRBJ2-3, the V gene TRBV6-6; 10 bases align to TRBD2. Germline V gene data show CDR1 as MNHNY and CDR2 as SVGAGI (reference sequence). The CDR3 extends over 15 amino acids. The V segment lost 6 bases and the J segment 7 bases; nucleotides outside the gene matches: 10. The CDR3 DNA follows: TGTGCCAGCAGCCGAGCTAGCGGGAGTAGATATACGCAGTATTTT. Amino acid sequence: CASSRASGSRYTQYF.

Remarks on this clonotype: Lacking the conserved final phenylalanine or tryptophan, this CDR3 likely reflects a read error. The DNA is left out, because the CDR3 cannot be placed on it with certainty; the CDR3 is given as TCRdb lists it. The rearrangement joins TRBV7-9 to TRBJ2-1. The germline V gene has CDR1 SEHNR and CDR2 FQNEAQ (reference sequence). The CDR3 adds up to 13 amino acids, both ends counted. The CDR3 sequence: CASSLSWNNELFL.

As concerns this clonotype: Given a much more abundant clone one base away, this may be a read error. This CDR3 reads CASSYGGRGYTYEQYF. CDR3 DNA: TGTGCCAGCAGTTACGGAGGCAGGGGATATACCTACGAGCAGTACTTC. The chain joins TRBV6-5 to TRBJ2-7; perhaps TRBD1 as D (6 bases). Germline V lookup: CDR1 MNHEY, CDR2 SVGAGI. With 2 bases removed from V and 2 bases from J, the gap between germline ends came to 16 bases. The CDR3 runs to 16 residues.

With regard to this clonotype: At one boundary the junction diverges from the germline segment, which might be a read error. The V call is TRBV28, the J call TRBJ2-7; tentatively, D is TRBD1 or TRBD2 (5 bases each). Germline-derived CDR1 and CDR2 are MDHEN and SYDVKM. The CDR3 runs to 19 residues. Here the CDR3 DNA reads TGTGCCAGCACCCCACGGGGTATACCTCGACAGCAGCCGGTGTACGAGCAGTATTTC. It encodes CASTPRGIPRQQPVYEQYF. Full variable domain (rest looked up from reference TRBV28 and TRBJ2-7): DVKVTQSSRYLVKRTGEKVFLECVQDMDHENMFWYRQDPGLGLRLIYFSYDVKMKEKGDIPEGYSVSREKKERFSLILESASTNQTSMYLCASTPRGIPRQQPVYEQYFGPGTRLTVT.

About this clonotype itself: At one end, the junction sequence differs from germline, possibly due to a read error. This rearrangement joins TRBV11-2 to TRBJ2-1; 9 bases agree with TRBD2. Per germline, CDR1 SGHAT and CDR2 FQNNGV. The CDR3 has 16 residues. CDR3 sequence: CTSSLEPLAGMDGQFF. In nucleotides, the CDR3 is TGTACCAGCAGCTTAGAGCCCCTAGCGGGAATGGATGGGCAGTTCTTC.

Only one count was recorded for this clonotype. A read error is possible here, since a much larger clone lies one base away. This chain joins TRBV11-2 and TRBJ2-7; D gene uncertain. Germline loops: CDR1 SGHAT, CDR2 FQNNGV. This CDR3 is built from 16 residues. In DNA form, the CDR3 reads TGTGTCAGCAGCTTAGGGATGGCACCAAAACCCTACGAGCGGTACTTC. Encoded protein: CVSSLGMAPKPYERYF. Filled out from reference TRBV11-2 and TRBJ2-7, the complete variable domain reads EAGVAQSPRYKIIEKRQSVAFWCNPISGHATLYWYQQILGQGPKLLIQFQNNGVVDDSQLPKDRFSAERLKGVDSTLKIQPAKLEDSAVYLCVSSLGMAPKPYERYFGPGTRLTVT.